The text below deals with one T cell receptor beta chain. The data stem from a study of T cell responses to AZD1222 COVID-19 vaccine. TCRdb's table, derived via immunoSEQ multiplex PCR, lists solely in-frame clones and lacks some. The sample records fewer than 100,000 clones, about 90% being singletons. The ends lost 0 bases at V and 3 bases at J; junction bases unmatched: 4. Germline V gene data show CDR1 as LGHDT and CDR2 as YNNKEL (reference sequence). The CDR3 has 15 residues. The starting material was peripheral blood, obtained on day 0 of AZD1222 vaccination. The TCR comes from an adult in good health. The gene calls are TRBV3-1 (or the pseudogene TRBV3-2) and TRBJ1-1; 7 bases match TRBD1. CDR3: CASSQEGQVYTEAFF. The CDR3 DNA is TGTGCCAGCAGCCAAGAAGGACAGGTCTACACTGAAGCTTTCTTT.